The entry that follows covers one TCR beta chain sequence. This entry is derived from a study of T cell changes during pregnancy in multiple sclerosis. Some clones are missing from TCRdb's copy, which holds only in-frame ones; the method was immunoSEQ multiplex PCR. The sample holds 15,000 to 25,000 clones, roughly 90% seen once. From germline, CDR1 is MNHGY and CDR2 SAAAGT. The ends lost 11 bases at V and 3 bases at J; junction bases unmatched: 15. This CDR3 has 15 amino acids. The chain employs TRBV6-8 and TRBJ2-7; 8 bases map to TRBD2. The clonotype comes from a female donor in good health, enrolled as a control in a pregnancy study. The sample was CD8+ T cells from peripheral blood mononuclear cells, taken in the third trimester of pregnancy. CDR3 region: CAAPEREKWDYEQYF. In nucleotides, the CDR3 is TGTGCCGCCCCAGAGCGGGAGAAATGGGACTACGAGCAGTACTTC.